The following is a TCR beta chain sequence with its context. The data belong to a study of blood T cell repertoires in COVID-19. The wider study: Samples of COVID-19 (acute and convalescent) were obtained from the United States, Italy and Spain.

V trimming: 4 bases; J trimming: 1 base; junction bases outside the gene matches: 11. The CDR3 loop spans 17 amino acids. Germline V gene lookup returns CDR1 SGHTA and CDR2 FQGTGA. In the study's own analysis: Estimation of nucleated cell counts relied on the amplification of reference gene primers. The assay was immunoSEQ multiplex PCR, and TCRdb's table has in-frame clones only and misses some. The V and J calls and clone size were taken over from that table, and D and trimming were inferred from the DNA. The sample holds around 400,000 clones, more than 75% seen once. Seattle's cohort entered during active infection and was followed longitudinally.

The sequenced sample was peripheral blood. The V call is TRBV7-3, the J call TRBJ1-1; 8 bases map to TRBD1. This TCR was recovered from an older woman with COVID-19, enrolled during active disease. The CDR3 region is CASSSQGAGVGNTEAFF. The CDR3 DNA is TGTGCCAGCAGCTCCCAGGGGGCGGGAGTCGGGAACACTGAAGCTTTCTTT. The complete variable domain, with remaining parts taken from reference TRBV7-3 and TRBJ1-1, reads GAGVSQTPSNKVTEKGKYVELRCDPISGHTALYWYRQSLGQGPEFLIYFQGTGAADDSGLPNDRFFAVRPEGSVSTLKIQRTERGDSAVYLCASSSQGAGVGNTEAFFGQGTRLTVV.